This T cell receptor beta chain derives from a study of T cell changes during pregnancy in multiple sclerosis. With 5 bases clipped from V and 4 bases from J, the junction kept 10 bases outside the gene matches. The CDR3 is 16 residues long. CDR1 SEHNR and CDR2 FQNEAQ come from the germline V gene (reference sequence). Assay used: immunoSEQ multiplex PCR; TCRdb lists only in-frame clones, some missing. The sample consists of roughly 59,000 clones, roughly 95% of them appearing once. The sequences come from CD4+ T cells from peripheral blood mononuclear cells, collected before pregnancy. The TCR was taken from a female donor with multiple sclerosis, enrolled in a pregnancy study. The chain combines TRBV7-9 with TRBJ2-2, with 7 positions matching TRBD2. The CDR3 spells CASSPWGGSGTGELFF. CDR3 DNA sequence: TGTGCCAGCAGCCCCTGGGGGGGATCGGGCACCGGGGAGCTGTTTTTT.